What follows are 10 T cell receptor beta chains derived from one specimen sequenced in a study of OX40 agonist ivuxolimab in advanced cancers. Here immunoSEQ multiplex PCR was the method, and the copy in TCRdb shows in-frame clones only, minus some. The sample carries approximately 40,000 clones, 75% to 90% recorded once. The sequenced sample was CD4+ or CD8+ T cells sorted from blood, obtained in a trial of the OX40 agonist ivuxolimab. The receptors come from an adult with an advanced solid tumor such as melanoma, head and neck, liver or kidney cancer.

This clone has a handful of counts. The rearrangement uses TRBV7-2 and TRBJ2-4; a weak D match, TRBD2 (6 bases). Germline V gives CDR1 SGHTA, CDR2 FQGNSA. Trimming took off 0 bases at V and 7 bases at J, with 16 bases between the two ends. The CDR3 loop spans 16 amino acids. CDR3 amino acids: CASSLAVTSPVNIQYF. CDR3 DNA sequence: TGTGCCAGCAGCTTAGCGGTCACTAGCCCAGTGAACATTCAGTACTTC.

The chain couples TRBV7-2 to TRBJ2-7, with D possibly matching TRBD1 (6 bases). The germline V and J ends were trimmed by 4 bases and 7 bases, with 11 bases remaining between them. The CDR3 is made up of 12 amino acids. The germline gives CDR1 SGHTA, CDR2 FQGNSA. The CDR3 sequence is CASSSQGWEQYF. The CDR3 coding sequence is TGTGCCAGCAGCTCACAGGGTTGGGAGCAGTACTTC.

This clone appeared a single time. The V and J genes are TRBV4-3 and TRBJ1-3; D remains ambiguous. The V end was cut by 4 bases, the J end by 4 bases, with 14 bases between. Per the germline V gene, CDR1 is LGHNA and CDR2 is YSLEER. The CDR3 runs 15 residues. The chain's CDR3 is CASSPQRGPGNTIYF. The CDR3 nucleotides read TGCGCCAGCAGCCCCCAGCGAGGGCCCGGAAACACCATATATTTT.

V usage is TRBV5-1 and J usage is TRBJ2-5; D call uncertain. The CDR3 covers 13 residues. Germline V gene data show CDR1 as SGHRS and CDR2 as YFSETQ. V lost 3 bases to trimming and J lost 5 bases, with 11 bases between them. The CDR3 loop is CASSSARAETQYF. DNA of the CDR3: TGCGCCAGCAGCTCCGCAAGGGCGGAGACCCAGTACTTC.

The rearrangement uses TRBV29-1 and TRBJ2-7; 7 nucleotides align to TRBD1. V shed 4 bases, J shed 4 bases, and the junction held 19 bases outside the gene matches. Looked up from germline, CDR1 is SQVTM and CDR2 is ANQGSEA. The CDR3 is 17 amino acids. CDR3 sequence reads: CSVARTLQGPRPYEQYF. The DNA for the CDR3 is TGCAGCGTTGCCCGAACCTTACAGGGGCCTCGCCCATACGAGCAGTACTTC.

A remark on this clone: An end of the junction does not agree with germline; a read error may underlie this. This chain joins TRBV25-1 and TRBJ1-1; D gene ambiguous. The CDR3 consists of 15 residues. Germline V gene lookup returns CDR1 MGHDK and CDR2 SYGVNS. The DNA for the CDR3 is TGTACCAGCAGTGAAGAGTTCGGCAGGAGCACTGAAGCTTTCTTT. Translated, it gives CTSSEEFGRSTEAFF.

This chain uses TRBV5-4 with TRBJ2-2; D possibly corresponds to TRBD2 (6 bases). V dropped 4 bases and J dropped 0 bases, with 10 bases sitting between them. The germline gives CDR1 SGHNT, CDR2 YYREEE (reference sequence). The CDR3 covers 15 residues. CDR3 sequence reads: CASSRGGTNTGELFF. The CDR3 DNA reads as TGTGCCAGCAGCCGCGGCGGGACGAACACCGGGGAGCTGTTTTTT. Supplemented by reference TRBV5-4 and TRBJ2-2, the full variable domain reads ETGVTQSPTHLIKTRGQQVTLRCSSQSGHNTVSWYQQALGQGPQFIFQYYREEENGRGNFPPRFSGLQFPNYSSELNVNALELDDSALYLCASSRGGTNTGELFFGEGSRLTVL.

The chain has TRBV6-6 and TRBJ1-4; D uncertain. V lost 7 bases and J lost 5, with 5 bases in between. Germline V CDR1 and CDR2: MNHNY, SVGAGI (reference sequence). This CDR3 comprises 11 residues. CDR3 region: CASTSNEKLFF. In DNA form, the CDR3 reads TGTGCCAGCACCTCGAATGAAAAACTGTTTTTT.

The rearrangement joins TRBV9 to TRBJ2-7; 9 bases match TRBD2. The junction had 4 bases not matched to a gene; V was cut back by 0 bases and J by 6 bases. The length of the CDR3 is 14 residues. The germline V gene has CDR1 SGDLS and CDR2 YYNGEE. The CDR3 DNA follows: TGTGCCAGCAGCGTAGCAGCGGGAGGTCGCGAGCAGTACTTC. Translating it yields CASSVAAGGREQYF.

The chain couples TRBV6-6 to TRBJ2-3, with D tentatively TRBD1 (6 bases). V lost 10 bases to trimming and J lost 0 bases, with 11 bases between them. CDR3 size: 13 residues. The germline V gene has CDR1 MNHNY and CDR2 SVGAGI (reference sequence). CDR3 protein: CAIQGLSTDTQYF. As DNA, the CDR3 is TGTGCCATCCAGGGGCTAAGCACAGATACGCAGTATTTT.